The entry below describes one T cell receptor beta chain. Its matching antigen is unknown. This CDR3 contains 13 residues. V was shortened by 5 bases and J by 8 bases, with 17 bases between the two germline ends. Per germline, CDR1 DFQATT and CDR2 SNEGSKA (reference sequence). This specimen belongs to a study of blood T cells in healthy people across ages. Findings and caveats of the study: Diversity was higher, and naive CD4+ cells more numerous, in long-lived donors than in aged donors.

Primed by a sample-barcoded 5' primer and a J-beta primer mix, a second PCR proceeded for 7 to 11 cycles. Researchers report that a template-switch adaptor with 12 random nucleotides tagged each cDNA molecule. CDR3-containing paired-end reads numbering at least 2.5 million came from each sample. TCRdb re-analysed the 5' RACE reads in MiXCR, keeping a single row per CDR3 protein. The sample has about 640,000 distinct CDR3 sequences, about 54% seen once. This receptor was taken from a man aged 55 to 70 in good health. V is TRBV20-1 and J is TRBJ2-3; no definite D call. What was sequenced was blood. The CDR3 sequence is CSAGVGLGGTQYF. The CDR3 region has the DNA TGCAGTGCTGGGGTAGGATTGGGCGGTACGCAGTATTTT.